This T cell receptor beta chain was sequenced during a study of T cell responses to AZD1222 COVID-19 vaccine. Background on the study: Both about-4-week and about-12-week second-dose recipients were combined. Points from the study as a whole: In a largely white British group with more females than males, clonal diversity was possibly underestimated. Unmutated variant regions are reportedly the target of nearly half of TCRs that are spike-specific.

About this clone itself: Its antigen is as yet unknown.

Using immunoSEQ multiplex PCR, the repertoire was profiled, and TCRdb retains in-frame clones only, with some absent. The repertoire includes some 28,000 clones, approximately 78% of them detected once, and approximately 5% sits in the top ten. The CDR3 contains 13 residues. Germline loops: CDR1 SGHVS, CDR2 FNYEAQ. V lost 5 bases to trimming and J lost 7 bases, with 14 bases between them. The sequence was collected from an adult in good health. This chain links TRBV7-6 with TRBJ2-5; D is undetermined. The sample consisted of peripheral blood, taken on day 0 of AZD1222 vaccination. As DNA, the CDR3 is TGTGCCAGCAGCCCCGTCGGAGAGGTGACCCAGTACTTC. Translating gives CASSPVGEVTQYF.